This TCR beta chain was identified during a study of cytotoxic CD8 clonotypes in ibrutinib-treated CLL. Across the study: Enrolment comprised around 11 relapsed/refractory and about 14 treatment-naive patients; 17 were IGHV unmutated.

This clone was picked up one time. Its antigen is not known. Genomic DNA (roughly 2.2 micrograms) was obtained from cryopreserved PBMCs for construction of TCR beta libraries. Clones were sequenced by immunoSEQ multiplex PCR, and TCRdb holds only the in-frame ones, with some missing. The sample yields tens of thousands of clones, 45% to 50% seen once. Study-wide points: Baseline-level clonality went beyond age-matched healthy donors and moved in step with circulating CD8+ T-cell counts. Clonality was higher at ibrutinib response and returned toward baseline at progression.

The source of this sequence is a human donor with chronic lymphocytic leukemia. Specimen: PBMCs, collected before ibrutinib treatment.

CDR3 region: CASSLSMSGGYTF. The CDR3 bases are TGTGCCAGCAGTTTATCGATGTCGGGGGGCTACACCTTC. The chain uses TRBV27 and TRBJ1-2; no reliable D call. The V gene's germline CDR1 is MNHEY and CDR2 SMNVEV (reference sequence). This CDR3 has 13 residues. The V end lost 0 bases, the J end lost 8 bases, and 10 bases lay between the germline ends.